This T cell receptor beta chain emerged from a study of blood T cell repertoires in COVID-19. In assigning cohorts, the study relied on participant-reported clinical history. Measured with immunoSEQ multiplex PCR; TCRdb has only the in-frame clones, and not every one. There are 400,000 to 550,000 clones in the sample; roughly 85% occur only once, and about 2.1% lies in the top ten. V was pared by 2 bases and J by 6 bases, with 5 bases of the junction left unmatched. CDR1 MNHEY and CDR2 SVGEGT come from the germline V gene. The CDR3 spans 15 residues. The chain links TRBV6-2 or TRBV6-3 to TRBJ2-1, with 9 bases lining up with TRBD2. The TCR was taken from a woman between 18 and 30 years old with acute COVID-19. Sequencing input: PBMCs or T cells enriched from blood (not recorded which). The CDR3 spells CASSYVAGGPNEQFF. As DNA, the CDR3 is TGTGCCAGCAGTTACGTCGCGGGAGGGCCCAATGAGCAGTTCTTC.